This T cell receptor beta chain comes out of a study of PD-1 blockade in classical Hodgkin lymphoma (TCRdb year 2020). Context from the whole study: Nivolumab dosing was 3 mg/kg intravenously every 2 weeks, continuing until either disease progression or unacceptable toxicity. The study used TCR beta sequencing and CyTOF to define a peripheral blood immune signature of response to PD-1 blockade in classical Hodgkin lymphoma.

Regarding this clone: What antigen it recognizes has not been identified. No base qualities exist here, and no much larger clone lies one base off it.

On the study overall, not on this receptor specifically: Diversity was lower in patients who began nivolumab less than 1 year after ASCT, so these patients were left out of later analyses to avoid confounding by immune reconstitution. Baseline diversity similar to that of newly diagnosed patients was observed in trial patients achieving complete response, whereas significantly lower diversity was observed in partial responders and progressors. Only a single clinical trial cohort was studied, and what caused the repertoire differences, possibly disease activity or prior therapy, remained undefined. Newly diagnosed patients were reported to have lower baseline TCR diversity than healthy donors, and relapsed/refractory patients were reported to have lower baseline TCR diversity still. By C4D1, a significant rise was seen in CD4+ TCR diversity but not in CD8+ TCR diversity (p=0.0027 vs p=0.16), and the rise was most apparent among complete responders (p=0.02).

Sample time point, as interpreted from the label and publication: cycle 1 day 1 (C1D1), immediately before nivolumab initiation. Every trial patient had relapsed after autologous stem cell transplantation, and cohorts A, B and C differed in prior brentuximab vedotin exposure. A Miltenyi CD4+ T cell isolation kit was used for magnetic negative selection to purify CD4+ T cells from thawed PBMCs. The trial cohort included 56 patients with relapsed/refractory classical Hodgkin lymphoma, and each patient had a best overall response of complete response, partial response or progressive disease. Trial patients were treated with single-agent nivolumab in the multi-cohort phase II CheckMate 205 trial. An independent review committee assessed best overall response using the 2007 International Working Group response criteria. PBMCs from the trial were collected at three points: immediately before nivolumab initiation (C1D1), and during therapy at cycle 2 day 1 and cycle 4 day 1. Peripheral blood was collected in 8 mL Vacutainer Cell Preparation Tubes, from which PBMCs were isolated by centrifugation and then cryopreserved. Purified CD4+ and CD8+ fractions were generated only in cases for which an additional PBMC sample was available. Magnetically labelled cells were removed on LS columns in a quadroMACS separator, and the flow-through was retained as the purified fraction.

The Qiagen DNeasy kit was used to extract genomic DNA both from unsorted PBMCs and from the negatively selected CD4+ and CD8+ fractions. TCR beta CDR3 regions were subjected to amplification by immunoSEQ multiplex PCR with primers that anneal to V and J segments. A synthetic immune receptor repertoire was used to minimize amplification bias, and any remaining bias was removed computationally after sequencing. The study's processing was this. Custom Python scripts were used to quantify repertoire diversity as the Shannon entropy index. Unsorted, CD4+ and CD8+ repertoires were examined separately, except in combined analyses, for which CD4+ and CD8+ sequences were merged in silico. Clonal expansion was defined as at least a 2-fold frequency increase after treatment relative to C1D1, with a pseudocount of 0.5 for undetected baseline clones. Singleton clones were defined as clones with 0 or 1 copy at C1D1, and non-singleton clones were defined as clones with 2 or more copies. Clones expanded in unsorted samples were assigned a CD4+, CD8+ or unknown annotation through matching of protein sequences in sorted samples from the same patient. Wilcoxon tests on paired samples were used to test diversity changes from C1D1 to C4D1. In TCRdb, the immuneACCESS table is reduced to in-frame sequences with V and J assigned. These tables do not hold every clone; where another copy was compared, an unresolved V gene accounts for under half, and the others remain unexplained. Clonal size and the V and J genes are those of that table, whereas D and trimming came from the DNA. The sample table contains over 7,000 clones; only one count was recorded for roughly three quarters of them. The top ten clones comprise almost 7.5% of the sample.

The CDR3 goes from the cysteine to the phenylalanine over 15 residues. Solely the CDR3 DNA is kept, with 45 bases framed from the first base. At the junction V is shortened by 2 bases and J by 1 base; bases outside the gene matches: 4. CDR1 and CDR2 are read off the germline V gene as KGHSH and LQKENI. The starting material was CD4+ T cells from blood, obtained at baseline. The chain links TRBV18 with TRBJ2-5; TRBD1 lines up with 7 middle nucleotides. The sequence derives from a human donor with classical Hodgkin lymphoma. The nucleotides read TGTGCCAGCTCACCAGCTCCAGGGGGCCAAGAGACCCAGTACTTC. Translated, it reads CASSPAPGGQETQYF.